These T cell receptor beta chains were read from a single sample in a study of shared clonotypes between healthy human individuals. Profiling relied on immunoSEQ multiplex PCR, and the TCRdb table lists in-frame clones only, not all of them. The sample records more than 2 million clones, roughly 93% being singletons. The sequenced sample consisted of naive CD8+ T cells from PBMCs. These receptors originate from a man younger than 35 in good health. Some clones in this sample may be carry-over from other donors' samples. The CDR3 runs from the conserved cysteine through the conserved F or W. The D gene is left open where the match is weak. Expanded clones are given a class, and other clones once, few, many or no size at all.

d_call clone_size j_call v_call cdr3_nt cdr3_aa
TRBD1 . TRBJ2-5 TRBV15 TGTGCCACCAGCAGAGCAGACAGGGATCAAGAGACCCAGTACTTC CATSRADRDQETQYF
. . TRBJ1-1 TRBV13 TGTGCCAGCAGCTCCGGGGGGGGCACTGAAGCTTTCTTT CASSSGGGTEAFF
. . TRBJ2-7 TRBV7-9 TGTGCCAGCAGCTTAGCGCGGCTCCCCCACGAGCAGTACTTC CASSLARLPHEQYF
. . TRBJ2-3 TRBV30 TGTGCCTGGAGCCTAGGGGGACCCTCGGGGGGAGTTGTCACAGATACGCAGTATTTT CAWSLGGPSGGVVTDTQYF
. . TRBJ1-1 TRBV10-1 TGCGCCAGCAGTGAGAGGAGCGTGGTCGGGAGGCACACTGAAGCTTTCTTT CASSERSVVGRHTEAFF
. . TRBJ2-1 TRBV29-1 TGCAGCCTGCGGGAACAGAACAATGAGCAGTTCTTC CSLREQNNEQFF
. . TRBJ2-7 TRBV19 TGCCTGAGGCCAAACTACGAGCAGTACTTC CLRPNYEQYF
. . TRBJ2-1 TRBV7-3 TGTGCCAGCAGCCTCTGGGACTCCGGCTCCTACAATGAGCAGTTCTTC CASSLWDSGSYNEQFF
TRBD2 . TRBJ2-3 TRBV19 TGTGCCAGTAGTATAAGGGGACTACACACAGATACGCAGTATTTT CASSIRGLHTDTQYF
. once TRBJ2-1 TRBV11-2 TGTGCCAGCAGCTTAGCGAGCGGCTCATACAATGAGCAGTTCTTC CASSLASGSYNEQFF
. . TRBJ2-3 TRBV5-4 TGTGCCAGCAGCTTGCGTGGGGGTAGCACAGATACGCAGTATTTT CASSLRGGSTDTQYF
. . TRBJ2-3 TRBV10-2 TGCGCCAGCAGTGAGGACGCAGATACGCAGTATTTT CASSEDADTQYF
. . TRBJ2-1 TRBV27 TGTGCCAGCAGTTTTCAGGGTTCCTACAATGAGCAGTTCTTC CASSFQGSYNEQFF
. few TRBJ1-1 TRBV7-9 TGTGCCAGCAGCCTAGGACAGAACACTGAAGCTTTCTTT CASSLGQNTEAFF
. once TRBJ1-5 TRBV7-2 TGTGCCAGCAGCTTAAGTTGGTTCGGGGCAGAACAGCCCCAGCATTTT CASSLSWFGAEQPQHF
. . TRBJ2-1 TRBV2 TGTGCCAGCAGTGAAACCAGCGGCGTCTCCTACAATGAGCAGTTCTTC CASSETSGVSYNEQFF
TRBD2 . TRBJ2-3 TRBV2 TGTGCCAGCAGTAGGAGGACTAGCGGGAGCACAGATACGCAGTATTTT CASSRRTSGSTDTQYF
TRBD1 . TRBJ1-1 TRBV19 TGTGCCAGTGGCGACAGGGGACTTACTGAAGCTTTCTTT CASGDRGLTEAFF
. . TRBJ2-3 TRBV7-3 TGTGCCAGCAGCCCACTGGGAAGCACAGATACGCAGTATTTT CASSPLGSTDTQYF
. . TRBJ2-1 TRBV7-2 TGTGCCAGCAGCTTAAGGGATCGGGGGCTAAATGAGCAGTTCTTC CASSLRDRGLNEQFF
. . TRBJ1-1 TRBV29-1 TGCAGCGGGAGCGCCATGGGGTTCACCTCTGAAGCTTTCTTT CSGSAMGFTSEAFF
TRBD1 . TRBJ1-2 TRBV5-6 TGTGCCAGCAGCCTGGGACAGAACAACTATGGCTACACCTTC CASSLGQNNYGYTF
TRBD2 once TRBJ2-7 TRBV18 TGTGCCAGCTCACCACCGGGACTAGCGGGGGTTTCCTACGAGCAGTACTTC CASSPPGLAGVSYEQYF
TRBD1 . TRBJ1-1 TRBV19 TGTGCCAGTAGTAAAGAAGGGGGCAGGAACACTGAAGCTTTCTTT CASSKEGGRNTEAFF
TRBD1 . TRBJ2-7 TRBV5-1 TGCGCCAGCAGCTGGGACAGGGGAGGAGGGGTCGAGCAGTACTTC CASSWDRGGGVEQYF
TRBD2 . TRBJ2-7 TRBV7-9 TGTGCCAGCAGTCCCACGACCCGGAGCGGGAGCACCTACGAGCAGTACTTC CASSPTTRSGSTYEQYF
. . TRBJ2-3 TRBV27 TGTGCCAGCAGTCTAAGGGATACGCAGTATTTT CASSLRDTQYF
. . TRBJ1-2 TRBV6-1 TGTGCCAGCAGTTACCGCGATGGCTACACCTTC CASSYRDGYTF
TRBD1 . TRBJ2-1 TRBV7-9 TGTGCCAGCAGCGTTCCGGGACAGTCTTCAAATGAGCAGTTCTTC CASSVPGQSSNEQFF
. . TRBJ2-7 TRBV6-1 TGTGCCAGCAGTGAATTTGTCGGGAGTACGTCCTACGAGCAGTACTTC CASSEFVGSTSYEQYF
. . TRBJ2-7 TRBV4-1 TGCGCCAGCAGCCAAGTGCCCCTATACGAGCAGTACTTC CASSQVPLYEQYF
. . TRBJ1-1 TRBV27 TGTGCCAGCAGTTTAGTAGGGGCAGGGGACACTGAAGCTTTCTTT CASSLVGAGDTEAFF
TRBD2 . TRBJ2-2 TRBV9 TGTGCCAGCAGCGTACCCCGGGGGGGCGGGGAGCTGTTTTTT CASSVPRGGGELFF
. . TRBJ1-4 TRBV25-1 TGTGCCAGCAGTCAGTGGGAAAAACTGTTTTTT CASSQWEKLFF
. . TRBJ2-7 TRBV2 TGTGCCAGCAGTGAGCGAGCCTACGAGCAGTACTTC CASSERAYEQYF
. . TRBJ2-1 TRBV27 TGTGCCACCGGAAGCAGGGACGGGCCCTACAATGAGCAGTTCTTC CATGSRDGPYNEQFF
. . TRBJ1-1 TRBV27 TGTGCCAGCAGTTTAGGAGGGGGGGAGACTGAAGCTTTCTTT CASSLGGGETEAFF
TRBD2 . TRBJ2-1 TRBV27 TGTGCCAGCAGTGCGGCCGGGACTAGTTACAATGAGCAGTTCTTC CASSAAGTSYNEQFF
TRBD1 . TRBJ1-1 TRBV27 TGTGCCAGCAGTGTGGGACAGCACACTGAAGCTTTCTTT CASSVGQHTEAFF
. once TRBJ2-3 TRBV11-3 TGTGCCAGCAGCTTGAGGGGCCCCAATGGGGCAGATACGCAGTATTTT CASSLRGPNGADTQYF
. . TRBJ2-1 TRBV14 TGTGCCAGCAGCCAAGATCTCTATGAGCAGTTCTTC CASSQDLYEQFF
. once TRBJ2-2 TRBV7-8 TGTGCCAGCAGCTTAGATCTAGCCCTAAAAGCCGGGGAGCTGTTTTTT CASSLDLALKAGELFF